What follows are 26 T cell receptor beta chains derived from one specimen sequenced in a study of T-cell reconstitution after alpha-beta-depleted transplantation in children (dated by TCRdb to the mid-2010s). Library preparation employed PCR. Sequencing was performed on an Illumina HiSeq 2500. To normalize quantification of the TCRbeta repertoire, the TCR libraries were built with molecular barcoding that relied on unique molecular identifiers. Starting from the raw public reads, TCRdb applied fastp trimming at Q25, assembled clones with MiXCR and retained in-frame beta chains. Each CDR3 protein gets just one entry, which takes the most common genes and DNA from the rows behind it. This sample comprises 780,000 or so distinct CDR3 sequences, approximately 15% of them detected only once. The ten largest clones capture under 6% of the sample. In the paper's terms, the treatment or condition label means: allogeneic hematopoietic cell transplantation with graft depleted of TCRalphabeta T cells and CD19 B cells.

The sample was PBMCs, mostly from graft donor cells, taken 360 days after TCRalphabeta/CD19-depleted stem cell transplant. The receptors here all came from a male patient between 10 and 17 years old who had a stem cell transplant for acute lymphoblastic leukemia, so the T cells may come from the graft donor.

The V call is TRBV5-1, the J call TRBJ2-1; D remains ambiguous. CDR1 is SGHRS and CDR2 is YFSETQ in the germline V gene. The germline V and J ends were trimmed by 0 bases and 0 bases, with 13 bases remaining between them. CDR3 size: 17 residues. DNA of the CDR3: TGCGCCAGCAGCTTGGCGAGGTATCAGAGCTCCTACAATGAGCAGTTCTTC. Protein sequence: CASSLARYQSSYNEQFF.

This chain connects TRBV7-9 to TRBJ1-5; a possible D gene is TRBD1 (5 bases). V lost 1 base to trimming and J lost 4 bases, with 11 bases between them. This CDR3 has 15 residues. Germline V CDR1 and CDR2: SEHNR, FQNEAQ (reference sequence). The CDR3 bases are TGTGCCAGCAGCTTAGTAGGGGCTCTGAATCAGCCCCAGCATTTT. Its protein product is CASSLVGALNQPQHF.

DNA of the CDR3: TGCGCCAGCAGCCAAGTAACAGGGTCTGTCTACGAGCAGTACTTC. Amino acids: CASSQVTGSVYEQYF. The rearrangement joins TRBV4-1 to TRBJ2-7; a weak D match, TRBD1 (6 bases). This CDR3 contains 15 residues. The V and J ends lost 1 base and 3 bases respectively, with 13 bases between them. Germline assignment: CDR1 MGHRA and CDR2 YSYEKL.

The gene calls are TRBV11-2 and TRBJ2-2; TRBD2 matches at 10 bases. Trimming cost V 4 bases and J 4 bases; bases outside gene matches: 12. The CDR3 has 18 residues. Germline V gene lookup returns CDR1 SGHAT and CDR2 FQNNGV. The CDR3 loop reads CASSSTLSSGRGTGELFF. CDR3 coding DNA: TGTGCCAGCAGCTCGACCCTATCTAGCGGGAGAGGCACCGGGGAGCTGTTTTTT. Filled out from reference TRBV11-2 and TRBJ2-2, the complete variable domain reads EAGVAQSPRYKIIEKRQSVAFWCNPISGHATLYWYQQILGQGPKLLIQFQNNGVVDDSQLPKDRFSAERLKGVDSTLKIQPAKLEDSAVYLCASSSTLSSGRGTGELFFGEGSRLTVL.

The chain joins TRBV12-3 or TRBV12-4 to TRBJ1-2; unclear D gene. Trimming stripped 4 bases from V and 4 bases from J, with 13 bases between. The CDR3 spans 14 residues. For the CDR3, the DNA is TGTGCCAGCAGTTATTCAGGAGTGATCTATGGCTACACCTTC. Residues: CASSYSGVIYGYTF.

The CDR3 nucleotides are TGTGCCATCGACAGAGCTTTCTTT. Amino acid sequence: CAIDRAFF. This chain uses TRBV10-3 with TRBJ1-1; a weak D match, TRBD1 (5 bases). Trimming removed 8 bases from V and 10 bases from J, with 5 bases in between. CDR3 length equals 8 residues. The V gene's germline CDR1 is ENHRY and CDR2 SYGVKD.

This clonotype was found a few times. The gene calls are TRBV3-1 and TRBJ2-1; 7 bases line up with TRBD2. Germline lookup yields CDR1 LGHDT and CDR2 YNNKEL (reference sequence). The CDR3 extends over 19 amino acids. The trim removed 3 bases at V and 5 bases at J, leaving 19 bases unmatched. The CDR3: CASSQGWTLGLADNNEQFF. CDR3 bases: TGTGCCAGCAGCCAGGGTTGGACCCTAGGGCTAGCGGATAACAATGAGCAGTTCTTC.

On this clonotype itself: A much larger clone sits a single nucleotide away, making a read error possible. Given the absence of the conserved phenylalanine or tryptophan at the CDR3 end, a read error is likely. The CDR3 DNA reads as TGTGCCAGCTCACCCCCGACAGGGGGACGCTATGGCTACACCTAC. Its translation is CASSPPTGGRYGYTY. The chain uses TRBV18 and TRBJ1-2; 9 bases map to TRBD1. In germline, CDR1 is KGHSH, CDR2 LQKENI. Trimming took 3 bases from V and 4 from J; bases not matched to a gene: 6. The CDR3 is 15 residues long.

Points on this clonotype: A much larger clone lies one base from this, so it may be a read error. This chain links TRBV20-1 with TRBJ2-1, with 11 bases aligning to TRBD2. From germline, CDR1 is DFQATT and CDR2 SNEGSKA (reference sequence). The CDR3 has 14 amino acids. The CDR3: CGARNSGRVGEQFF. For the CDR3, the DNA is TGCGGTGCTAGAAATAGCGGGAGGGTGGGTGAGCAGTTCTTC.

This clonotype has only a few counts. This chain joins TRBV5-1 and TRBJ2-7; TRBD2 might be the D (5 bases). The CDR3 covers 16 residues. Trimming shortened V by 0 bases and J by 5 bases, and 18 bases separated the two germline ends. CDR1 and CDR2 from the germline V gene are SGHRS and YFSETQ. CDR3 protein: CASSLAPGLGEHEQYF. DNA for the CDR3: TGCGCCAGCAGCTTGGCTCCCGGACTTGGGGAACACGAGCAGTACTTC.

This clonotype was detected a few times. The rearrangement links TRBV5-1 to TRBJ2-2; tentative D call: TRBD1 (6 bases). Germline V CDR1 and CDR2: SGHRS, YFSETQ. V was clipped by 3 bases and J by 4 bases, with 16 bases between them. This CDR3 region has 16 residues. In DNA, the CDR3 is TGCGCCAGCAGCTCCCACCAAACAGGGTTCACCGGGGAGCTGTTTTTT. This codes for CASSSHQTGFTGELFF.

J is TRBJ1-2 and V is TRBV12-3 or TRBV12-4, with TRBD1 identical over 9 bases. There are 14 residues in the CDR3. V shed 3 bases and J 5 bases; nucleotides not matched to a gene: 4. The chain's CDR3 is CASSFRDRDYGYTF. CDR3 DNA sequence: TGTGCCAGCAGTTTCCGGGACAGGGATTATGGCTACACCTTC.

This clonotype was recorded a few times. V is TRBV12-3 or TRBV12-4 and J is TRBJ2-1; tentatively, D is TRBD1 (6 bases). The CDR3 runs 15 residues. Trimming cost V 5 bases and J 1 base, with 12 bases left between them. In DNA, the CDR3 is TGTGCCAGCAGTACCAGGACAGTATCCTACAATGAGCAGTTCTTC. Translated: CASSTRTVSYNEQFF.

V and J are TRBV4-2 and TRBJ2-7, with TRBD2 matching 7 bases. The CDR3 spans 16 residues. The J segment lost 3 bases and the V segment lost 1 base, leaving 9 bases of the junction unmatched. CDR1 is LGHNA, CDR2 YNFKEQ, per germline. Here the CDR3 reads CASSQGLSGRIYEQYF. The CDR3 region has the DNA TGTGCCAGCAGCCAAGGACTATCCGGGAGGATCTACGAGCAGTACTTC.

This chain joins TRBV5-1 and TRBJ2-1, with 7 bases matching TRBD1. CDR3 length: 16 amino acids. Germline-derived CDR1 and CDR2 are SGHRS and YFSETQ. The V segment lost 0 bases and the J segment 6 bases; nucleotides outside the gene matches: 9. In DNA form, the CDR3 reads TGCGCCAGCAGCTTGGTAAAGGCAGGGGGACGCAATGAGCAGTTCTTC. It specifies CASSLVKAGGRNEQFF.

This chain connects TRBV4-2 to TRBJ2-3; the match to TRBD2 covers 7 bases. In germline, CDR1 is LGHNA, CDR2 YNFKEQ. The CDR3 spans 16 residues. Trimming removed 10 bases from V and 2 bases from J; junction bases left unmatched: 15. The CDR3 is CAMSPGPSGFTDTQYF. The CDR3 DNA is TGTGCCATGAGCCCCGGGCCTAGCGGATTCACAGATACGCAGTATTTT.

V usage is TRBV11-1 and J usage is TRBJ1-5; D perhaps matches TRBD1 (6 bases). In germline, CDR1 is SGHAT, CDR2 FQDESV (reference sequence). The V end lost 5 bases, the J end lost 0 bases, and 17 bases lay between the germline ends. CDR3 length: 17 amino acids. The CDR3 DNA sequence: TGTGCCAGCAGCCGAGGACAGTCTTTCGATAGCAATCAGCCCCAGCATTTT. Its translation: CASSRGQSFDSNQPQHF.

This chain joins TRBV7-6 and TRBJ2-2, with TRBD2 matching over 7 bases. V lost 2 bases and J lost 6; bases outside the gene matches: 12. CDR3 length: 17 residues. CDR1 is SGHVS and CDR2 is FNYEAQ in the germline V gene. The CDR3: CASSLLQRDDGSGELFF. In DNA form, the CDR3 reads TGTGCCAGCAGCTTATTGCAGCGGGATGACGGCTCCGGGGAGCTGTTTTTT.

This clonotype occurred many times. The chain links TRBV7-7 to TRBJ2-5; D is perhaps TRBD1 (6 bases). Germline CDR1 and CDR2: SSHAT and FNYEAQ (reference sequence). CDR3 length: 14 amino acids. The V and J ends lost 2 bases and 5 bases respectively, with 12 bases between them. CDR3 sequence: CASSLRGKAETQYF. The CDR3 region has the DNA TGTGCCAGCAGCTTAAGGGGGAAGGCGGAGACCCAGTACTTC.

The V gene is TRBV3-1, the J gene TRBJ1-5, with 8 bases matching TRBD1. The germline V gene has CDR1 LGHDT and CDR2 YNNKEL (reference sequence). J gave up 6 bases and V 2 bases, and 3 bases lay outside the gene matches. This CDR3 is 14 amino acids long. The CDR3 DNA reads TGTGCCAGCAGCCAACGACAGGGGTTTCAGCCCCAGCATTTT. It is translated as CASSQRQGFQPQHF.

The V call is TRBV10-3, the J call TRBJ2-7, with a weak D call TRBD1 (5 bases). The V gene lost 8 bases and the J gene lost 6 bases, with 11 bases spanning the gap. Germline CDR1 is ENHRY and CDR2 is SYGVKD. This CDR3 contains 11 residues. DNA for the CDR3: TGTGCCATCCGAAGCCAGGGCGAGCAGTACTTC. Translated: CAIRSQGEQYF.

V gene TRBV5-1 combines with J gene TRBJ2-3; either TRBD1 or TRBD2 may fit D (7 bases each). Germline V lookup: CDR1 SGHRS, CDR2 YFSETQ. V gave up 0 bases and J gave up 4 bases, with 15 bases separating them. CDR3 length equals 16 residues. The CDR3 protein is CASSLAGGGPSDTQYF. The CDR3, as DNA: TGCGCCAGCAGCTTGGCAGGGGGAGGGCCATCAGATACGCAGTATTTT.

V and J are TRBV9 and TRBJ2-2; D ambiguous. CDR3 length equals 14 residues. Trimming pared 1 base from V and 6 bases from J, leaving 10 bases between. Germline CDR1 and CDR2: SGDLS and YYNGEE. CDR3 nucleotide sequence: TGTGCCAGCAGCGTACTAGAGTCGCCCGGGGAGCTGTTTTTT. Encoded protein: CASSVLESPGELFF.

This clonotype has a handful of counts. This chain links TRBV6-1 with TRBJ2-5, with D possibly called TRBD1 or TRBD2 (5 bases each). CDR3 length equals 16 residues. From germline, CDR1 is MNHNS and CDR2 SASEGT. Trimming pared 7 bases from V and 5 bases from J, leaving 23 bases between. CDR3 residues: CASIPSPGPSGETQYF. CDR3 DNA: TGTGCCAGCATCCCCAGTCCGGGGCCGAGTGGGGAGACCCAGTACTTC.

This clonotype was counted ten times or more. The V call is TRBV10-3, the J call TRBJ2-7; 8 bases are shared with TRBD2. Trimming cost V 0 bases and J 6 bases; bases outside gene matches: 7. Germline CDR1 reads ENHRY; CDR2 reads SYGVKD. CDR3 length: 15 residues. This CDR3 reads CAISESVAGLGEQYF. The CDR3 nucleotides are TGTGCCATCAGTGAGTCGGTAGCGGGGCTGGGCGAGCAGTACTTC.

This clonotype showed up just a few times. This chain uses TRBV20-1 with TRBJ1-3, with D unresolved. The CDR3 is 14 amino acids. CDR1 and CDR2 from the germline V gene are DFQATT and SNEGSKA (reference sequence). V dropped 6 bases and J dropped 0 bases, with 12 bases sitting between them. DNA of the CDR3: TGCAGTGCCTCCGGGATTACCTCTGGAAACACCATATATTTT. It translates to CSASGITSGNTIYF.